The rows below give T cell receptor beta chains drawn from one sample of a study of blood T cell repertoires in COVID-19. Sequencing used immunoSEQ multiplex PCR; TCRdb keeps in-frame clones, though not all of them. Seen here are roughly 120,000 clones, more than 80% observed once, and the top ten hold 10% to 15%. Sequencing input: peripheral blood. The receptors were sampled from a woman in her fifties or sixties with acute or convalescent COVID-19. The CDR3 runs from the conserved cysteine through the conserved F or W. Each record gives: clone size, D gene, V gene, J gene, CDR3 protein, CDR3 DNA. The D gene is left open where the match is weak. Clone size is shown for a subset of rows, as once, few, many or a class of expanded clone.

abundance: -
d_gene: -
v_gene: TRBV4-1
j_gene: TRBJ1-2
CDR3aa: CASSQGQGNGYTF
CDR3nt: TGCGCCAGCAGCCAGGGTCAGGGTAATGGCTACACCTTC

abundance: -
d_gene: -
v_gene: TRBV18
j_gene: TRBJ1-1
CDR3aa: CASSPRDYREAFF
CDR3nt: TGTGCCAGCTCACCGAGGGACTACAGAGAAGCTTTCTTT

abundance: once
d_gene: TRBD1
v_gene: TRBV29-1
j_gene: TRBJ1-3
CDR3aa: CSVEGEGAGNTIYF
CDR3nt: TGCAGCGTTGAAGGTGAGGGGGCGGGAAACACCATATATTTT

abundance: -
d_gene: TRBD1
v_gene: TRBV29-1
j_gene: TRBJ1-2
CDR3aa: CSVEGTGGYGYTF
CDR3nt: TGCAGCGTTGAAGGGACAGGGGGCTATGGCTACACCTTC

abundance: -
d_gene: TRBD1
v_gene: TRBV5-1
j_gene: TRBJ1-2
CDR3aa: CASSPDGTGWDGYTF
CDR3nt: TGCGCCAGCAGCCCGGACGGGACAGGGTGGGATGGCTACACCTTC

abundance: -
d_gene: -
v_gene: TRBV15
j_gene: TRBJ1-1
CDR3aa: CATSRAGRTNTEAFF
CDR3nt: TGTGCCACCAGCAGAGCCGGGAGGACGAACACTGAAGCTTTCTTT

abundance: once
d_gene: -
v_gene: TRBV30
j_gene: TRBJ1-2
CDR3aa: CAWSVQGRGVSYTF
CDR3nt: TGTGCCTGGAGTGTACAGGGAAGGGGTGTGAGCTACACCTTC

abundance: -
d_gene: -
v_gene: TRBV19
j_gene: TRBJ1-3
CDR3aa: CASSSGAHSGNTIYF
CDR3nt: TGTGCCAGTAGTAGCGGGGCACACTCTGGAAACACCATATATTTT

abundance: -
d_gene: -
v_gene: TRBV10-2
j_gene: TRBJ1-3
CDR3aa: CASTGPDTGPFISGNTIYF
CDR3nt: TGCGCCAGCACCGGACCCGATACAGGGCCCTTTATCTCTGGAAACACCATATATTTT

abundance: -
d_gene: TRBD2
v_gene: TRBV3-1/TRBV3-2
j_gene: TRBJ2-3
CDR3aa: CASSHGLATADTQYF
CDR3nt: TGTGCCAGCAGCCACGGACTAGCGACGGCAGATACGCAGTATTTT

abundance: -
d_gene: -
v_gene: TRBV27
j_gene: TRBJ1-2
CDR3aa: CASSLRGANYGYTF
CDR3nt: TGTGCCAGCAGTTTAAGGGGCGCGAACTATGGCTACACCTTC

abundance: -
d_gene: -
v_gene: TRBV5-1
j_gene: TRBJ1-1
CDR3aa: CASSLPARGTEAFF
CDR3nt: TGCGCCAGCAGCTTGCCAGCTCGAGGCACTGAAGCTTTCTTT

abundance: few
d_gene: TRBD1
v_gene: TRBV24-1
j_gene: TRBJ1-5
CDR3aa: CATSPGQYSNQPQHF
CDR3nt: TGTGCCACCAGTCCGGGACAGTATAGCAATCAGCCCCAGCATTTT

abundance: -
d_gene: -
v_gene: TRBV24-1
j_gene: TRBJ2-2
CDR3aa: CATRDFDTGELFF
CDR3nt: TGTGCCACTCGGGACTTCGACACCGGGGAGCTGTTTTTT

abundance: -
d_gene: TRBD1
v_gene: TRBV13
j_gene: TRBJ1-6
CDR3aa: CASSFSETGPGSPLHF
CDR3nt: TGTGCCAGCAGCTTTTCGGAGACAGGGCCGGGTTCACCCCTCCACTTT

abundance: -
d_gene: -
v_gene: TRBV11-2
j_gene: TRBJ1-4
CDR3aa: CASSFLNEKLFF
CDR3nt: TGTGCCAGCAGCTTCCTTAATGAAAAACTGTTTTTT

abundance: -
d_gene: TRBD1
v_gene: TRBV2
j_gene: TRBJ1-1
CDR3aa: CASSVDRGYTEAFF
CDR3nt: TGTGCCAGCAGTGTAGACAGGGGATACACTGAAGCTTTCTTT

abundance: few
d_gene: -
v_gene: TRBV18
j_gene: TRBJ2-7
CDR3aa: CASSPAHLYEQYF
CDR3nt: TGTGCCAGCTCACCGGCCCACCTCTACGAGCAGTACTTC

abundance: -
d_gene: TRBD1
v_gene: TRBV12-3/TRBV12-4
j_gene: TRBJ1-3
CDR3aa: CAVGQAGNTIYF
CDR3nt: TGTGCCGTGGGACAGGCTGGAAACACCATATATTTT

abundance: -
d_gene: -
v_gene: TRBV7-3
j_gene: TRBJ1-3
CDR3aa: CASSLNGGTGNTIYF
CDR3nt: TGTGCCAGCAGCTTAAACGGGGGGACTGGAAACACCATATATTTT

abundance: -
d_gene: -
v_gene: TRBV2
j_gene: TRBJ2-5
CDR3aa: CASSARRRETQYF
CDR3nt: TGTGCCAGCAGTGCCAGGCGGAGGGAGACCCAGTACTTC

abundance: few
d_gene: -
v_gene: TRBV19
j_gene: TRBJ1-1
CDR3aa: CASITQGWGGNTEAFF
CDR3nt: TGTGCCAGTATAACGCAGGGTTGGGGTGGAAACACTGAAGCTTTCTTT

abundance: -
d_gene: -
v_gene: TRBV6-1
j_gene: TRBJ1-5
CDR3aa: CASSPPGTREPQHF
CDR3nt: TGTGCCAGCAGCCCGCCGGGGACACGCGAGCCCCAGCATTTT

abundance: -
d_gene: -
v_gene: TRBV24-1
j_gene: TRBJ1-3
CDR3aa: CATSDLGGAGNTIYF
CDR3nt: TGTGCCACCAGTGATTTGGGGGGGGCCGGAAACACCATATATTTT

abundance: -
d_gene: -
v_gene: TRBV6-5
j_gene: TRBJ1-5
CDR3aa: CASIRLSPQHF
CDR3nt: TGTGCCAGCATCAGGCTATCGCCCCAGCATTTT

abundance: -
d_gene: TRBD1
v_gene: TRBV20-1
j_gene: TRBJ1-4
CDR3aa: CSASGVGTENEKLFF
CDR3nt: TGCAGTGCCAGTGGCGTCGGGACAGAGAATGAAAAACTGTTTTTT

abundance: -
d_gene: -
v_gene: TRBV7-3
j_gene: TRBJ1-2
CDR3aa: CASSPGTSYGYTF
CDR3nt: TGTGCCAGCAGCCCCGGGACATCCTATGGCTACACCTTC

abundance: -
d_gene: TRBD2
v_gene: TRBV6-5
j_gene: TRBJ2-1
CDR3aa: CASRGGNGYNEQFF
CDR3nt: TGTGCCAGCCGGGGGGGGAACGGCTACAATGAGCAGTTCTTC

abundance: -
d_gene: -
v_gene: TRBV19
j_gene: TRBJ1-2
CDR3aa: CASSSREGTNYGYTF
CDR3nt: TGTGCCAGTAGTTCCAGGGAAGGGACTAACTATGGCTACACCTTC

abundance: -
d_gene: -
v_gene: TRBV20-1
j_gene: TRBJ2-4
CDR3aa: CSASRSPTSVENIQYF
CDR3nt: TGCAGTGCTAGTAGATCTCCTACCTCGGTTGAGAACATTCAGTACTTC

abundance: few
d_gene: -
v_gene: TRBV2
j_gene: TRBJ1-2
CDR3aa: CASTRGAGGYTF
CDR3nt: TGTGCCAGCACCCGGGGAGCCGGTGGCTACACCTTC

abundance: -
d_gene: -
v_gene: TRBV24-1
j_gene: TRBJ1-5
CDR3aa: CATSERSNQPQHF
CDR3nt: TGTGCCACCAGTGAACGGAGCAATCAGCCCCAGCATTTT

abundance: -
d_gene: -
v_gene: TRBV27
j_gene: TRBJ1-2
CDR3aa: CASSLPGYGYTF
CDR3nt: TGTGCCAGCAGTTTACCGGGGTACGGCTACACCTTC

abundance: few
d_gene: TRBD1
v_gene: TRBV28
j_gene: TRBJ1-6
CDR3aa: CASNSGDRATPLHF
CDR3nt: TGTGCCAGCAACTCGGGGGACAGGGCTACACCCCTCCACTTT

abundance: -
d_gene: TRBD1
v_gene: TRBV19
j_gene: TRBJ1-1
CDR3aa: CAIRDRGLNTEAFF
CDR3nt: TGTGCCATCCGGGACAGGGGGCTGAACACTGAAGCTTTCTTT

abundance: once
d_gene: -
v_gene: TRBV18
j_gene: TRBJ1-2
CDR3aa: CASSPKEQYYGYTF
CDR3nt: TGTGCCAGCTCACCAAAAGAACAGTACTATGGCTACACCTTC

abundance: -
d_gene: -
v_gene: TRBV4-2
j_gene: TRBJ1-1
CDR3aa: CASSHHNENTEAFF
CDR3nt: TGTGCCAGCAGCCACCACAACGAGAACACTGAAGCTTTCTTT

abundance: -
d_gene: -
v_gene: TRBV19
j_gene: TRBJ2-7
CDR3aa: CASSIQIDYEQYF
CDR3nt: TGTGCCAGTAGTATACAGATTGACTACGAGCAGTACTTC

abundance: few
d_gene: -
v_gene: TRBV4-2
j_gene: TRBJ1-2
CDR3aa: CASSQVGRIGGYTF
CDR3nt: TGTGCCAGCAGCCAAGTGGGCAGGATCGGAGGCTACACCTTC

abundance: -
d_gene: -
v_gene: TRBV11-2
j_gene: TRBJ2-1
CDR3aa: CASSLEVSPGEQFF
CDR3nt: TGTGCCAGCAGCTTAGAAGTCAGTCCGGGAGAGCAGTTCTTC